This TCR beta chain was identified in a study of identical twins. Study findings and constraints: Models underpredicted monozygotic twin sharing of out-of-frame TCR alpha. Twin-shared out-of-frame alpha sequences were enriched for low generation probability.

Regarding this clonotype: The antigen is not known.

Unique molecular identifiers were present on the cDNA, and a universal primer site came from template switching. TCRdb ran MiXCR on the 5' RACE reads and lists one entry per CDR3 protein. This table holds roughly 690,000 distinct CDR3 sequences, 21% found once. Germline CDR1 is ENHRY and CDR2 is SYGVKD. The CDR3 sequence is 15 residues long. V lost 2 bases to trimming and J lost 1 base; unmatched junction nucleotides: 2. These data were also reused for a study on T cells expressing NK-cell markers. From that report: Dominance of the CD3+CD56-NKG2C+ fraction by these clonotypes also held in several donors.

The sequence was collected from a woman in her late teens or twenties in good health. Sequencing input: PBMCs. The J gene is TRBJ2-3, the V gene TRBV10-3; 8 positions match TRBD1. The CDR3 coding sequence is TGTGCCATCAGTGAGCCGACAGGGGGCACAGATACGCAGTATTTT. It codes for CAISEPTGGTDTQYF.